Listed below are T cell receptor beta chains from one sample, sequenced in a study of OX40 agonist ivuxolimab in advanced cancers. Only in-frame clones appear in the TCRdb table, and some are missing; sequencing was by immunoSEQ multiplex PCR. Counted here are roughly 70,000 clones, approximately 81% occurring once; the ten biggest clones make up roughly 2.1%. The sequences come from CD4+ or CD8+ T cells sorted from blood, collected in a trial of the OX40 agonist ivuxolimab. Receptors originate from an adult with an advanced solid tumor such as melanoma, head and neck, liver or kidney cancer. Each CDR3 is given with its conserved first and last residue. A D gene is named only where the DNA matches it firmly. Rows give clone size only sometimes, using once, few, many, or a class for an expanded clone.

j_call v_call d_call clone_size cdr3_nt cdr3_aa
TRBJ1-6 TRBV28 - - TGTGCCAGCGGCTTAGGTCAGACCAATTCACCCCTCCACTTT CASGLGQTNSPLHF
TRBJ2-2 TRBV27 TRBD2 - TGTGCCAGCAGTACACGGACTAGCGGGAGACAAACCGGGGAGCTGTTTTTT CASSTRTSGRQTGELFF
TRBJ1-2 TRBV7-2 TRBD1 once TGTGCCAGCAGCTCCTATGGCGGGACAGGAGGACAATATGGCTACACCTTC CASSSYGGTGGQYGYTF
TRBJ2-5 TRBV5-6 - few TGTGCCAGCAGCTATGGACAGCAAGAGACCCAGTACTTC CASSYGQQETQYF
TRBJ2-5 TRBV6-5 - - TGTGCCAGCAGTTACTCCCCAGGGAGAGAGACCCAGTACTTC CASSYSPGRETQYF
TRBJ1-1 TRBV9 - - TGTGCCAGCAGCGTAGAACTGAACACTGAAGCTTTCTTT CASSVELNTEAFF
TRBJ2-4 TRBV6-6 TRBD2 - TGTGCCAGCAGTTACCAAGCGGGGGGGGGCAAAAACATTCAGTACTTC CASSYQAGGGKNIQYF
TRBJ1-2 TRBV18 TRBD1 - TGTGCCAGCTCACCGGGACAGTACTATGGCTACACCTTC CASSPGQYYGYTF
TRBJ2-1 TRBV28 - - TGTGCCAGCAGTTTAGAGCGCGGTGAGCAGTTCTTC CASSLERGEQFF
TRBJ1-5 TRBV7-2 TRBD1 - TGTGCCAGCAGCCCCCAGGGGGCATATAGCAATCAGCCCCAGCATTTT CASSPQGAYSNQPQHF
TRBJ2-4 TRBV18 TRBD1 - TGTGCCAGCTCACCGGGACAGGCCAAAAACATTCAGTACTTC CASSPGQAKNIQYF
TRBJ1-5 TRBV6-1 - - TGTGCCAGCAGTGAAGCATCAGGTTTTAGCAATCAGCCCCAGCATTTT CASSEASGFSNQPQHF
TRBJ2-1 TRBV18 - - TGTGCCAGCTCACCAGACGGCCCTATGGTCTACAATGAGCAGTTCTTC CASSPDGPMVYNEQFF
TRBJ1-1 TRBV7-3 TRBD1 - TGTGCCAGCAGCAAATCCGGGACAGGGGTCACTGAAGCTTTCTTT CASSKSGTGVTEAFF
TRBJ2-7 TRBV6-1 - - TGTGCCAGCAGTGTGGCAGATAGCTCCTACGAGCAGTACTTC CASSVADSSYEQYF
TRBJ2-7 TRBV7-2 - - TGTGCCAGCAGCTTAAGTGGGGCCCAATACGAGCAGTACTTC CASSLSGAQYEQYF
TRBJ2-2 TRBV19 - - TGTGCCAGTAAGCGATCAGGGGCGAACACCGGGGAGCTGTTTTTT CASKRSGANTGELFF
TRBJ1-5 TRBV7-2 - few TGTGCCAGCAGCACCACATTGGAGCCCCAGCATTTT CASSTTLEPQHF
TRBJ1-1 TRBV6-1 - - TGTGCCAGCAGTGAATCTCTCACGGACGACACTGAAGCTTTCTTT CASSESLTDDTEAFF
TRBJ2-2 TRBV9 TRBD2 - TGTGCCAGCAGCGTCACCCGGACTAGCGGGAGTTTAACCGGGGAGCTGTTTTTT CASSVTRTSGSLTGELFF
TRBJ2-7 TRBV5-6 TRBD1 - TGTGCCAGCAGCGCCGGGACAGGGTATTCCTACGAGCAGTACTTC CASSAGTGYSYEQYF
TRBJ2-1 TRBV2 - - TGTGCCAGCAGCTCCCCAGGATTTGACTCCTACAATGAGCAGTTCTTC CASSSPGFDSYNEQFF
TRBJ1-1 TRBV7-9 - - TGTGCCAGCAGCCCAGAAGCACATATGAACACTGAAGCTTTCTTT CASSPEAHMNTEAFF